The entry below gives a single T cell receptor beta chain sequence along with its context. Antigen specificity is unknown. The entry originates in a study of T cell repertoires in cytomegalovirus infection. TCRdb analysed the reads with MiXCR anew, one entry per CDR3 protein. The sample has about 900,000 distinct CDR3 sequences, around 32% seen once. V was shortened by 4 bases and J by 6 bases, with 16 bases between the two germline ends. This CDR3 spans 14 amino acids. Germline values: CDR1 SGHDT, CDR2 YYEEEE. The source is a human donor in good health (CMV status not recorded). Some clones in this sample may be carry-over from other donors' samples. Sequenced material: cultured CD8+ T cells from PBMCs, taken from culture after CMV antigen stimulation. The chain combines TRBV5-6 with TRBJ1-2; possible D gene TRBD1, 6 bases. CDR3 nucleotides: TGTGCCAGCAGCGCCCTCAGGGGAGGCGATGGCTACACCTTC. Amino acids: CASSALRGGDGYTF.